The 32 T cell receptor beta chains presented below share a single source sample, sequenced in a study of CXCR3-negative and CXCR3-positive naive CD8 T cells. UMI-labeled 5' RACE yielded the TRB cDNA libraries. Using the 5' RACE reads, TCRdb records one entry per CDR3 protein without DNA. The table gives over 100,000 distinct CDR3 sequences; the top ten clones make up approximately 0.5% of it. Sequenced input: naive CXCR3- CD8+ T cells from blood. Subset described: CD45RO-CCR7+CD27+CD95- naive CD8+ T cells lacking CXCR3 (TNR3-). These receptors all stem from a human donor in good health. Some clones in this sample may be carry-over from other donors' samples.

Here the CDR3 reads CASSLDSVDVKETQYF. V is TRBV5-4 and J is TRBJ2-5. This CDR3 is built from 16 residues. Germline values: CDR1 SGHNT, CDR2 YYREEE (reference sequence).

The rearrangement joins TRBV7-9 to TRBJ1-5; TCRdb's D call of TRBD1 is untestable without DNA. The CDR3 has 12 residues. Germline values: CDR1 SEHNR, CDR2 FQNEAQ (reference sequence). This CDR3 reads CASSFRDQPQHF. Complete variable domain (other parts from reference TRBV7-9 and TRBJ1-5): DTGVSQNPRHKITKRGQNVTFRCDPISEHNRLYWYRQTLGQGPEFLTYFQNEAQLEKSRLLSDRFSAERPKGSFSTLEIQRTEQGDSAMYLCASSFRDQPQHFGDGTRLSIL.

This chain joins TRBV29-1 and TRBJ1-1; TCRdb outputs TRBD1, but without DNA this stays unchecked. The CDR3 is 14 residues long. CDR1 and CDR2 from the germline V gene are SQVTM and ANQGSEA. This CDR3 is CSVAPRELNTEAFF.

The chain joins TRBV7-9 to TRBJ1-1; TCRdb's assignment of TRBD1 cannot be checked, as there is no DNA. The germline V gene has CDR1 SEHNR and CDR2 FQNEAQ (reference sequence). CDR3 length: 15 residues. The CDR3 sequence: CASSLLTGGGTEAFF.

The J gene is TRBJ2-1, the V gene TRBV29-1. CDR1 and CDR2 (germline): SQVTM, ANQGSEA. The CDR3 is 12 residues long. Here the CDR3 reads CSVDISEDEQFF.

V is TRBV29-1 and J is TRBJ1-1; TCRdb returns TRBD1, unconfirmable since there is no DNA. This CDR3 comprises 12 residues. Germline V lookup: CDR1 SQVTM, CDR2 ANQGSEA. The CDR3 region is CSVQGANTEAFF.

The chain is built from TRBV6-2 or TRBV6-3 and TRBJ2-3. Germline V gene sequence: CDR1 MNHEY, CDR2 SVGEGT. The CDR3 runs 15 residues. The CDR3: CASCYSGQVTDTQYF.

The V call is TRBV28, the J call TRBJ2-5; as DNA is missing, the TRBD2 call by TCRdb cannot be tested. Germline V CDR1 and CDR2: MDHEN, SYDVKM. The CDR3 totals 19 residues. The CDR3 sequence is CASSFEEQSLAGDQETQYF.

This chain connects TRBV15 to TRBJ2-1; with no DNA, the TCRdb D assignment of TRBD1 cannot be verified. The CDR3 is 15 amino acids. Germline V gives CDR1 LNHNV, CDR2 YYDKDF (reference sequence). CDR3 amino acids: CATSRDRGPGNEQFF. Full variable domain (outside the CDR3, taken from reference TRBV15 and TRBJ2-1): DAMVIQNPRYQVTQFGKPVTLSCSQTLNHNVMYWYQQKSSQAPKLLFHYYDKDFNNEADTPDNFQSRRPNTSFCFLDIRSPGLGDTAMYLCATSRDRGPGNEQFFGPGTRLTVL.

This chain joins TRBV29-1 and TRBJ2-2; TCRdb gives TRBD2 as the D gene, but with no DNA this cannot be confirmed. Germline CDR1 reads SQVTM; CDR2 reads ANQGSEA. This CDR3 has 13 amino acids. The CDR3: CSVEAGRAGELFF.

The J gene is TRBJ2-3, the V gene TRBV20-1; TCRdb's D call of TRBD2 is untestable without DNA. CDR3 length: 18 residues. CDR1 is DFQATT, CDR2 SNEGSKA, per germline (reference sequence). The CDR3 reads CSASPYEASGRYSDTQYF.

CDR3 region: CASSSQGGRGNTEAFF. V is TRBV5-1 and J is TRBJ1-1; TCRdb outputs TRBD1, but without DNA this stays unchecked. The CDR3 length is 16 residues. In germline, CDR1 is SGHRS, CDR2 YFSETQ. Supplemented by reference TRBV5-1 and TRBJ1-1, the full variable domain reads KAGVTQTPRYLIKTRGQQVTLSCSPISGHRSVSWYQQTPGQGLQFLFEYFSETQRNKGNFPGRFSGRQFSNSRSEMNVSTLELGDSALYLCASSSQGGRGNTEAFFGQGTRLTVV.

The chain is built from TRBV6-6 and TRBJ2-2; TCRdb returns TRBD2, unconfirmable since there is no DNA. Germline assignment: CDR1 MNHNY and CDR2 SVGAGI (reference sequence). The CDR3 length is 19 residues. The CDR3 sequence is CASSYPGLGLVLGTGELFF.

This rearrangement joins TRBV6-6 to TRBJ2-5; TCRdb selects TRBD1, and the lack of DNA leaves this call unchecked. Germline V gene data show CDR1 as MNHNY and CDR2 as SVGAGI (reference sequence). The CDR3 covers 16 residues. The CDR3 spells CASILGQGAGIETQYF.

The rearrangement uses TRBV27 and TRBJ2-7; TCRdb's assignment of TRBD1 cannot be checked, as there is no DNA. This CDR3 has 15 amino acids. CDR1 and CDR2 from the germline V gene are MNHEY and SMNVEV (reference sequence). The CDR3 sequence: CASSFSGQGTYEQYF.

V is TRBV15 and J is TRBJ2-1. The CDR3 is 14 amino acids. Germline CDR1 is LNHNV and CDR2 is YYDKDF (reference sequence). The CDR3 sequence is CATSTTRGWDEQFF.

This chain joins TRBV28 and TRBJ2-7; TCRdb designates TRBD1, a call that cannot be tested without DNA. CDR1 is MDHEN and CDR2 is SYDVKM in the germline V gene. CDR3 length equals 14 residues. CDR3 sequence: CASSLPGQGSEQYF.

The chain uses TRBV5-6 and TRBJ2-5; with no DNA, the TCRdb D assignment of TRBD1 cannot be verified. The CDR3 contains 14 residues. Germline values: CDR1 SGHDT, CDR2 YYEEEE. This chain's CDR3 is CASSDGQIQETQYF.

The rearrangement uses TRBV9 and TRBJ2-7; TCRdb reports TRBD1, a call that lacks DNA to check it against. The CDR3 spans 15 residues. The V gene's germline CDR1 is SGDLS and CDR2 YYNGEE. CDR3 region: CASSPEGGRTYEQYF.

This chain joins TRBV13 and TRBJ2-5; TCRdb's D call of TRBD1 is untestable without DNA. Germline V gene lookup returns CDR1 PRHDT and CDR2 FYEKMQ (reference sequence). The CDR3 extends over 17 amino acids. This chain's CDR3 is CASSESSTGPVGETQYF.

The J gene is TRBJ2-1, the V gene TRBV7-9; no DNA is available, so the TRBD1 call from TCRdb remains unchecked. This CDR3 region has 16 residues. CDR1 is SEHNR and CDR2 is FQNEAQ in the germline V gene (reference sequence). The CDR3 is CASSPRTGPSYNEQFF.

This rearrangement joins TRBV9 to TRBJ2-1; the D gene TCRdb calls, TRBD2, cannot be checked with no DNA. Germline V gene lookup returns CDR1 SGDLS and CDR2 YYNGEE. The CDR3 length is 15 residues. The CDR3 spells CASSVAGTSDNEQFF.

This chain links TRBV7-9 with TRBJ2-7; absent DNA, TCRdb's TRBD1 call cannot be checked. In germline, CDR1 is SEHNR, CDR2 FQNEAQ (reference sequence). The CDR3 consists of 14 residues. CDR3 amino acids: CASSNRDREYEQYF.

The chain has TRBV4-2 and TRBJ2-7; TCRdb's D call of TRBD2 is untestable without DNA. The CDR3 loop spans 18 amino acids. Germline CDR1 and CDR2: LGHNA and YNFKEQ. The CDR3 is CASSQEGLAGARSYEQYF.

The V call is TRBV7-9, the J call TRBJ2-7. This CDR3 is 15 amino acids long. Germline V gene data show CDR1 as SEHNR and CDR2 as FQNEAQ (reference sequence). The CDR3 reads CASSLQSGNLYEQYF.

CDR3 sequence: CASSHSMSDRGLIYEQYF. This chain connects TRBV6-5 to TRBJ2-7; TCRdb's D call, TRBD1, is unchecked because there is no DNA. The germline gives CDR1 MNHEY, CDR2 SVGAGI. The CDR3 length is 18 residues.

This chain links TRBV29-1 with TRBJ2-1. The germline gives CDR1 SQVTM, CDR2 ANQGSEA. The CDR3 extends over 12 amino acids. CDR3 protein: CSVEDTQPEQFF.

CDR3 region: CASSRPPVPQETQYF. The chain uses TRBV19 and TRBJ2-5; checking the TCRdb D call of TRBD1 is not possible without DNA. This CDR3 region has 15 residues. The germline CDR1 and CDR2 sequences are LNHDA and SQIVND (reference sequence).

The rearrangement links TRBV20-1 to TRBJ2-5. From germline, CDR1 is DFQATT and CDR2 SNEGSKA (reference sequence). The CDR3 sequence is 14 residues long. CDR3 amino acids: CSASVSWAQETQYF.

The chain uses TRBV29-1 and TRBJ2-5; no DNA is available, so the TRBD2 call from TCRdb remains unchecked. Germline V CDR1 and CDR2: SQVTM, ANQGSEA. This CDR3 contains 14 residues. CDR3 in amino acids: CSVVQRGVQETQYF. The variable domain in full, completed from reference TRBV29-1 and TRBJ2-5, reads SAVISQKPSRDICQRGTSLTIQCQVDSQVTMMFWYRQQPGQSLTLIATANQGSEATYESGFVIDKFPISRPNLTFSTLTVSNMSPEDSSIYLCSVVQRGVQETQYFGPGTRLLVL.

V usage is TRBV5-1 and J usage is TRBJ2-1; TCRdb indicates TRBD2, and absent DNA this call remains unverified. Germline CDR1 reads SGHRS; CDR2 reads YFSETQ. CDR3 size: 15 residues. The CDR3 protein is CASTIGTSGFNEQFF.

The chain joins TRBV5-1 to TRBJ2-7; with no DNA, the TCRdb D assignment of TRBD2 cannot be verified. Germline CDR1 reads SGHRS; CDR2 reads YFSETQ. This CDR3 has 16 residues. The CDR3 spells CASTFLAEAPYNEQYF.